This T cell receptor beta chain comes out of a study of identical twins. Study-wide results and caveats: Twins shared out-of-frame alpha sequences with excess low generation probability.

TCRdb re-called the 5' RACE reads with MiXCR, one entry per CDR3 protein. This table holds roughly 700,000 distinct CDR3 sequences, roughly 8% found once. This clonotype showed up many times. What it recognizes is unknown. CDR3 length equals 15 residues. Germline V lookup: CDR1 SEHNR, CDR2 FQNEAQ (reference sequence). V lost 5 bases and J lost 2, with 16 bases in between. The same sample was also studied in work on yellow fever vaccine responses in identical twins. In that study: Twins reportedly appeared to share part of their vaccine T cell response while keeping part individual.

Sequenced: PBMCs. This receptor was taken from a woman under 30 in good health. This chain links TRBV7-9 with TRBJ2-7; TRBD2 might be the D (7 bases). The CDR3 bases are TGTGCCAGCAGCGAATTCGGGGGGCCAACCTACGAGCAGTACTTC. Translated, it gives CASSEFGGPTYEQYF.